The sequence of this T cell receptor beta chain was determined in a study of blood T cell repertoires in COVID-19. Methods used by the authors: It was from reference gene primer amplification that nucleated cell counts were estimated. Using immunoSEQ multiplex PCR, the repertoire was profiled, and TCRdb retains in-frame clones only, with some absent. That table gives V, J and clone size, and the DNA gave D and trimming. The table records fewer than 200,000 clones, 82% of them present only once. Germline values: CDR1 MDHEN, CDR2 SYDVKM. V was clipped by 6 bases and J by 5 bases; unmatched bases: 4. The CDR3 loop spans 14 amino acids.

The chain employs TRBV28 and TRBJ1-6; 7 bases match TRBD1. Sequences were obtained from peripheral blood. The sequence came from a woman aged 70 to 79 with acute or convalescent COVID-19. The CDR3 bases are TGTGCCAGCAGACGGGGACAGAATAATTCACCCCTCCACTTT. It encodes CASRRGQNNSPLHF.